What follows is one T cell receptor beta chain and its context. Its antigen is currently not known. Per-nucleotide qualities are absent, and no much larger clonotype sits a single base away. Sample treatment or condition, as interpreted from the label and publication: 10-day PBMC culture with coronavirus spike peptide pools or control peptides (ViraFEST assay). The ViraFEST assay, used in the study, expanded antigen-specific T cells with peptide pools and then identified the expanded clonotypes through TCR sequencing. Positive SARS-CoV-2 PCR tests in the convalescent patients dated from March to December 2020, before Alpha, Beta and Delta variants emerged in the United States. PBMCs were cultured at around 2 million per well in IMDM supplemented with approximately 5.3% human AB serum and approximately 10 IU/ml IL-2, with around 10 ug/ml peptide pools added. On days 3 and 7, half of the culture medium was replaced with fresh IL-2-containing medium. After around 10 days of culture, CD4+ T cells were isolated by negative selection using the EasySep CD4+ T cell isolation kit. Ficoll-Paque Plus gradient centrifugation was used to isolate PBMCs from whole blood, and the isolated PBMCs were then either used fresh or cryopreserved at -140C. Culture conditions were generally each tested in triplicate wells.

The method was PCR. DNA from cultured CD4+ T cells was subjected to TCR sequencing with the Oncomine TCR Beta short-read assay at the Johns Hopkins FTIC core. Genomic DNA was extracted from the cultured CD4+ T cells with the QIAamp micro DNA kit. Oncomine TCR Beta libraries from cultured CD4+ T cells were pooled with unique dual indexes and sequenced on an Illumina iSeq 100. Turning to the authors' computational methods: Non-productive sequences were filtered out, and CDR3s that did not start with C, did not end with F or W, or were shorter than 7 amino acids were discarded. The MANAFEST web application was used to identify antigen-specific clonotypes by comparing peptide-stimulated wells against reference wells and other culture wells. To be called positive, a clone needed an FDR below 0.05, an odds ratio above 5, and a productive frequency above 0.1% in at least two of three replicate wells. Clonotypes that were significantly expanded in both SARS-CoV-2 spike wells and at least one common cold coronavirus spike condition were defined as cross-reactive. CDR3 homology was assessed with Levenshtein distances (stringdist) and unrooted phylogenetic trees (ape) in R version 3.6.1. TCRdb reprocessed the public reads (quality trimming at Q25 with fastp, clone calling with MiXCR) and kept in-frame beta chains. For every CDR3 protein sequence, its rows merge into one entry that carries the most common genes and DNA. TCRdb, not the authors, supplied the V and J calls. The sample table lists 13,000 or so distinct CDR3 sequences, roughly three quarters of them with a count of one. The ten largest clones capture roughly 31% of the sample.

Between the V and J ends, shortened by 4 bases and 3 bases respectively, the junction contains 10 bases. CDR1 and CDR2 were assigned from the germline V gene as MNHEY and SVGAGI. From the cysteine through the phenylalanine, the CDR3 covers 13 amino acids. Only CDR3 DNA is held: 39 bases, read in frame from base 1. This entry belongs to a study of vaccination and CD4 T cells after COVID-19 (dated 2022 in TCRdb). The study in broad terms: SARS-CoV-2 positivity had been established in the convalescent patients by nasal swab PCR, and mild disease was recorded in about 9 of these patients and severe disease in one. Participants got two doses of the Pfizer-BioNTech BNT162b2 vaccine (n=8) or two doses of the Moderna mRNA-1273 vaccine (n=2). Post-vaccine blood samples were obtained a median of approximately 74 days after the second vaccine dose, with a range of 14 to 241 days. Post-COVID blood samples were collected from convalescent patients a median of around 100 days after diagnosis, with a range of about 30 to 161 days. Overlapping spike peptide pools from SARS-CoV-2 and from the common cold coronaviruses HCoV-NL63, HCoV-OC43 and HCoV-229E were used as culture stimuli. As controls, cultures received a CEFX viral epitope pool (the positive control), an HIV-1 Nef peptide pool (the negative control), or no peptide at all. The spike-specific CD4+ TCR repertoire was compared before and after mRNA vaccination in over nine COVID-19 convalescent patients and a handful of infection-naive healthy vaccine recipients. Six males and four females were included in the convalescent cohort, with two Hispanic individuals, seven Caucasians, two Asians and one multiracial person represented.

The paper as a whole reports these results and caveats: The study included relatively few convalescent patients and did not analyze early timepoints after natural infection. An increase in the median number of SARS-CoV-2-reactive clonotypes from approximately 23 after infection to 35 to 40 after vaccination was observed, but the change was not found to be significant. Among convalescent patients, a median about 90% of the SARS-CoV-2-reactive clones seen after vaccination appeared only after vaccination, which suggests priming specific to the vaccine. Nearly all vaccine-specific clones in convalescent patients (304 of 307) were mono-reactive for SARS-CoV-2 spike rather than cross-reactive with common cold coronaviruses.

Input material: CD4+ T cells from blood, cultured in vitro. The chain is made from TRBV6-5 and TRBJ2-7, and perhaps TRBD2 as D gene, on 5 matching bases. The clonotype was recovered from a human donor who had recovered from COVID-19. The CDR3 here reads CASSSQSGYEQYF. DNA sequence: TGTGCCAGCAGTTCCCAAAGCGGCTACGAGCAGTACTTC.